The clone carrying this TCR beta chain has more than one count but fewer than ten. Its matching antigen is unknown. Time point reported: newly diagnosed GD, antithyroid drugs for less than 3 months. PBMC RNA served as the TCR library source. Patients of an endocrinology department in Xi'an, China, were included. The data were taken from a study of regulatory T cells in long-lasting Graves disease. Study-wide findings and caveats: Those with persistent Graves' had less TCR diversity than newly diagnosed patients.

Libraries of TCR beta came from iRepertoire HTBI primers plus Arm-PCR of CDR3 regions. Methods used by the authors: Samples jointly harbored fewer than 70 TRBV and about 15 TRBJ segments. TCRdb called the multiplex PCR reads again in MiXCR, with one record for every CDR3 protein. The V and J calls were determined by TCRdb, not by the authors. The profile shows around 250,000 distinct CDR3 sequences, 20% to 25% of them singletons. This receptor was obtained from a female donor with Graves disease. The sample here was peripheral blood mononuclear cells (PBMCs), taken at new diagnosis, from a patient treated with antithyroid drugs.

DNA of the CDR3: TGTGCCAGCAGCCAAGGGGCGGCGGGAGATAACCAAGAGACCCAGTACTTC. Protein: CASSQGAAGDNQETQYF. This chain joins TRBV4-2 and TRBJ2-5, with 7 bases lining up with TRBD2. After removal of 1 base from V and 0 bases from J, the junction contained 8 bases not matched to a gene. The V gene's germline CDR1 is LGHNA and CDR2 YNFKEQ. This CDR3 contains 17 residues.